This entry is about one TCR beta chain. In the source study's methods: Nucleated cell number was recorded as an estimate derived from reference gene primer amplification. The table came from immunoSEQ multiplex PCR; TCRdb's copy has only in-frame clones and leaves some out. That table gives V, J and clone size, and the DNA gave D and trimming. The data contain around 620,000 clones, about 87% of them singletons. The CDR3 consists of 14 residues. CDR1 is SEHNR, CDR2 FQNEAQ, per germline (reference sequence). Between the trimmed V and J ends, which lost 3 bases and 6 bases, there was a span of 11 bases. The data were taken from a study of blood T cell repertoires in COVID-19. Study-wide background: From the United States, Italy and Spain came samples of acute and convalescent COVID-19. T cells, B-cell-depleted T cells, or PBMCs provided the cDNA or gDNA that served as material.

The chain combines TRBV7-9 with TRBJ1-4; D is perhaps TRBD1 (6 bases). The sequencing input was peripheral blood. This sequence was found in a woman aged 18-29 years with acute or convalescent COVID-19. The CDR3 bases are TGTGCCAGCAGCTTGGCACAGGGTTATGAAAAACTGTTTTTT. Its translation: CASSLAQGYEKLFF.